The clone carrying this T cell receptor beta chain was detected ten times or more. Its antigen remains unidentified. No donor was unhealthy or non-Caucasian. V lost 5 bases and J lost 6, with 11 bases in between. Germline CDR1 reads DFQATT; CDR2 reads SNEGSKA (reference sequence). The CDR3 is 12 amino acids. The data derive from a study of identical twins. TCRdb used MiXCR to reprocess the 5' RACE reads, holding one entry per CDR3 protein. The sample yields approximately 220,000 distinct CDR3 sequences, approximately 8.3% seen once. Notes on the study in general: Analyses based on zero insertions could be partly confounded by invariant MAIT and iNKT cells. The more abundant beta clonotypes in cord blood had fewer insertions, and memory repertoires did not show this.

This sample also appeared in a second study, on yellow fever vaccine responses in identical twins.

This TCR was sampled from a young woman in good health. Sequences were obtained from memory (CD45RO+) T cells sorted from blood. This chain uses TRBV20-1 with TRBJ2-1; no clear D gene. As DNA, the CDR3 is TGCAGTGCTGTGCAAACTACCAATGAGCAGTTCTTC. Translating gives CSAVQTTNEQFF.